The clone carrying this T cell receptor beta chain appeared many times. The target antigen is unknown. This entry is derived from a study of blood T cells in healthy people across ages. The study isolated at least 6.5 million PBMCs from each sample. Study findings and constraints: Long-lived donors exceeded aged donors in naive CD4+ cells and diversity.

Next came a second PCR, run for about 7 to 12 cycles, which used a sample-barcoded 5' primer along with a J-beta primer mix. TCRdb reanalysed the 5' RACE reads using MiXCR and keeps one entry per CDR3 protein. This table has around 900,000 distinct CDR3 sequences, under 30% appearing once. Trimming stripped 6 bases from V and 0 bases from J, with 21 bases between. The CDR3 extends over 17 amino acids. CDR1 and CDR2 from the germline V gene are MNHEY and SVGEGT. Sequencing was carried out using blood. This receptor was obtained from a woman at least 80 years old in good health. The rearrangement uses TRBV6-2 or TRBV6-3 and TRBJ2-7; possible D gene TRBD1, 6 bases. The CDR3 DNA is TGTGCCAGCAGCCGTAGGGGATCCGGGACACACTCCTACGAGCAGTACTTC. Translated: CASSRRGSGTHSYEQYF.